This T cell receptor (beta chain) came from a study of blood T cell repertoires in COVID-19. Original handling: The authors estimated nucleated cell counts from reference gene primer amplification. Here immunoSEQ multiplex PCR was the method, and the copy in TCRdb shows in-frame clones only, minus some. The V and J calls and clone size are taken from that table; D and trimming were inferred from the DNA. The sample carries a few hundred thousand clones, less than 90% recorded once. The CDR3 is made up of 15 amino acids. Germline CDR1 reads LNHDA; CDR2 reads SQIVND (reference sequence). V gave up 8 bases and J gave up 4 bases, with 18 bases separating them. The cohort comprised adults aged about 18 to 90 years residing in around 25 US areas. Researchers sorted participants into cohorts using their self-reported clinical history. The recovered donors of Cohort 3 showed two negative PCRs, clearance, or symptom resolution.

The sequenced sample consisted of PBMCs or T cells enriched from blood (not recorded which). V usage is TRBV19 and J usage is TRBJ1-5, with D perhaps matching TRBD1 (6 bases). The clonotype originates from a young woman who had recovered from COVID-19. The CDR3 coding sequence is TGTGCCAGTCGTCCCTACGGCAGGGGAAATCAGCCCCAGCATTTT. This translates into CASRPYGRGNQPQHF. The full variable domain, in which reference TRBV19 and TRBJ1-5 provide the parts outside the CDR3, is DGGITQSPKYLFRKEGQNVTLSCEQNLNHDAMYWYRQDPGQGLRLIYYSQIVNDFQKGDIAEGYSVSREKKESFPLTVTSAQKNPTAFYLCASRPYGRGNQPQHFGDGTRLSIL.